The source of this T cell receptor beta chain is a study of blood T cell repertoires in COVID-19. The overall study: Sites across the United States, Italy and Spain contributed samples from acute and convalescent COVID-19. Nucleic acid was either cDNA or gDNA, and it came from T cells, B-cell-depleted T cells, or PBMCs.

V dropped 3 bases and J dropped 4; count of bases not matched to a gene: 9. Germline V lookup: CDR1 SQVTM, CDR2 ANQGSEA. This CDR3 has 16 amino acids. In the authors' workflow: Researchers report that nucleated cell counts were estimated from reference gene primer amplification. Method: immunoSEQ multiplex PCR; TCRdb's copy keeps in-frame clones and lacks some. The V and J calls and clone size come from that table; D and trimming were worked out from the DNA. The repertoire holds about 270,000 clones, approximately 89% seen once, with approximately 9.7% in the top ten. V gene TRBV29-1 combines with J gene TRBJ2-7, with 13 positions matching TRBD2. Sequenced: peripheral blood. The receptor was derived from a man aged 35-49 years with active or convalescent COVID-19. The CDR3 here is CSVESDWTSGGYEQYF. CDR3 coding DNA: TGCAGCGTTGAGTCCGACTGGACTAGCGGGGGATACGAGCAGTACTTC.